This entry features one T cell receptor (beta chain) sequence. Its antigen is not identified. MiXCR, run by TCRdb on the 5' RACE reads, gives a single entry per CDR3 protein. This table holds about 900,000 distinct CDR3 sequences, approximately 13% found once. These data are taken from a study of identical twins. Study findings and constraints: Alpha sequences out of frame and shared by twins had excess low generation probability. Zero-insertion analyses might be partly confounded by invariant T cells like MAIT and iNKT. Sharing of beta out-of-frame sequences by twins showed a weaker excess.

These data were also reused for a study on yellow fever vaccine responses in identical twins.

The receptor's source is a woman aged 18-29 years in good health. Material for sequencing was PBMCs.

The chain's CDR3 is CASSPSGTRQETQYF. CDR3 bases: TGTGCCAGCAGCCCCAGCGGTACCAGACAAGAGACCCAGTACTTC. The rearrangement uses TRBV12-3 or TRBV12-4 and TRBJ2-5, with D maybe TRBD2 (5 bases). This CDR3 has 15 residues. V shed 6 bases and J shed 2 bases, with 16 bases lying between them.